Shown below are 17 T cell receptor beta chains from a single sample sequenced in a study of blood T cell repertoires in COVID-19. Method: immunoSEQ multiplex PCR; TCRdb's copy keeps in-frame clones and lacks some. The sample carries over 300,000 clones, around 89% recorded once. The sample was peripheral blood. The origin of the receptors is a man aged 35-49 years with acute or convalescent COVID-19.

The V call is TRBV5-4, the J call TRBJ2-1; TRBD2 aligns across 13 bases. The J segment lost 8 bases and the V segment lost 3 bases, leaving 5 bases of the junction unmatched. This CDR3 has 15 amino acids. The V gene's germline CDR1 is SGHNT and CDR2 YYREEE (reference sequence). CDR3 loop: CASSSRLAGGYEQFF. The CDR3 DNA reads TGTGCCAGCAGCTCGAGACTAGCGGGAGGATATGAGCAGTTCTTC. Variable domain in full (rest from reference TRBV5-4 and TRBJ2-1): ETGVTQSPTHLIKTRGQQVTLRCSSQSGHNTVSWYQQALGQGPQFIFQYYREEENGRGNFPPRFSGLQFPNYSSELNVNALELDDSALYLCASSSRLAGGYEQFFGPGTRLTVL.

This sequence joins TRBV28 and TRBJ2-6; TRBD1 is a possible D gene (6 bases). The CDR3 is made up of 16 amino acids. The germline gives CDR1 MDHEN, CDR2 SYDVKM. V lost 9 bases to trimming and J lost 2 bases, with 17 bases between them. In DNA form, the CDR3 reads TGTGCCAGTTCCTCCGGGACACCGACTGGGGCCAACGTCCTGACTTTC. This sequence encodes CASSSGTPTGANVLTF.

J is TRBJ1-1 and V is TRBV11-2; 10 bases line up with TRBD1. V trimming: 4 bases; J trimming: 2 bases; junction bases outside the gene matches: 1. The CDR3 has 14 amino acids. The germline CDR1 and CDR2 sequences are SGHAT and FQNNGV. CDR3 protein: CASSWTGGNTEAFF. CDR3 nucleotides: TGTGCCAGCAGCTGGACAGGGGGAAACACTGAAGCTTTCTTT.

The V gene is TRBV6-5, the J gene TRBJ1-5; 7 bases fit TRBD1. This CDR3 has 15 residues. Trimming took 5 bases from V and 1 from J; bases not matched to a gene: 5. The V gene's germline CDR1 is MNHEY and CDR2 SVGAGI. CDR3 nucleotides: TGTGCCAGCAGTATCGGACAGGCGAGCAATCAGCCCCAGCATTTT. Its protein is CASSIGQASNQPQHF.

The rearrangement uses TRBV7-8 and TRBJ2-7, with D unresolved. The CDR3 has 15 residues. V was cut by 3 bases and J by 5 bases, with 17 bases left in between. The germline V gene has CDR1 SGHVS and CDR2 FQNEAQ. This chain's CDR3 is CASSFGRILLDEQYF. The CDR3 region has the DNA TGTGCCAGCAGCTTTGGCAGGATTCTCCTCGACGAGCAGTACTTC.

The chain is built from TRBV10-3 and TRBJ1-5; 7 nucleotides line up with TRBD1. CDR3 length: 15 amino acids. V lost 6 bases, J lost 2 bases, and 7 bases stayed unmatched. Germline V gene sequence: CDR1 ENHRY, CDR2 SYGVKD. This CDR3 reads CAISQQGIGNQPQHF. In DNA form, the CDR3 reads TGTGCCATCAGCCAACAGGGGATTGGCAATCAGCCCCAGCATTTT.

The chain's CDR3 is CASSLSFRGYEQYF. As DNA, the CDR3 is TGTGCCAGCAGTTTATCGTTCAGGGGCTATGAGCAGTACTTC. The chain couples TRBV27 to TRBJ2-7; D might be TRBD1 (6 bases). The length of the CDR3 is 14 residues. Germline values: CDR1 MNHEY, CDR2 SMNVEV (reference sequence). V lost 0 bases, J lost 7 bases, and 13 bases lay in between.

The V call is TRBV28, the J call TRBJ1-5; D gene uncertain. V shed 4 bases and J shed 5 bases, with 9 bases lying between them. In germline, CDR1 is MDHEN, CDR2 SYDVKM. The CDR3 runs 13 residues. Written as DNA, the CDR3 is TGTGCCAGCAGTTGGGCTTATGATCAGCCCCAGCATTTT. Encoded protein: CASSWAYDQPQHF.

The chain uses TRBV19 and TRBJ1-1; D is ambiguous. CDR1 LNHDA and CDR2 SQIVND come from the germline V gene (reference sequence). The CDR3 length is 13 residues. Trimming removed 3 bases from V and 7 bases from J, with 12 bases in between. CDR3 region: CASSIALNSEAFF. Written as DNA, the CDR3 is TGTGCCAGTAGTATCGCCCTTAATAGTGAAGCTTTCTTT.

This clone was seen once. The chain has TRBV11-3 and TRBJ2-3; 12 bases agree with TRBD2. Germline V gives CDR1 SGHNT, CDR2 YENEEA. This CDR3 contains 15 residues. V trimming: 5 bases; J trimming: 4 bases; junction bases outside the gene matches: 4. CDR3 nucleotides: TGTGCCAGCAGCGTCTCTAGCGGGGGGGCAGATACGCAGTATTTT. Translation gives CASSVSSGGADTQYF.

The rearrangement links TRBV6-5 to TRBJ2-1, with 14 nucleotides matching TRBD2. Germline trimming cut 2 bases from V and 7 bases from J; bases unmatched to any gene: 4. CDR1 MNHEY and CDR2 SVGAGI come from the germline V gene. The CDR3 totals 16 residues. The CDR3: CASSYPGLAGVNEQFF. The CDR3 region has the DNA TGTGCCAGCAGTTACCCGGGACTAGCGGGAGTAAATGAGCAGTTCTTC.

The rearrangement uses TRBV19 and TRBJ2-3, with 9 bases aligning to TRBD1. V lost 5 bases to trimming and J lost 6 bases; unmatched junction nucleotides: 9. In germline, CDR1 is LNHDA, CDR2 SQIVND (reference sequence). CDR3 length equals 15 residues. CDR3 DNA: TGTGCCAGTAGTTCTTGGGGACAGGGTCCGGATACGCAGTATTTT. Translation: CASSSWGQGPDTQYF.

V usage is TRBV5-1 and J usage is TRBJ2-5; 7 nucleotides agree with TRBD1. The CDR3 length is 14 residues. Germline CDR1 and CDR2: SGHRS and YFSETQ. V shed 2 bases, J shed 4 bases, and the junction held 5 bases outside the gene matches. CDR3 region: CASSLTGEGETQYF. The DNA of the CDR3 is TGCGCCAGCAGCTTAACAGGGGAAGGAGAGACCCAGTACTTC.

The V call is TRBV19, the J call TRBJ1-1; D gene unclear. CDR1 and CDR2 (germline): LNHDA, SQIVND (reference sequence). The CDR3 length is 14 residues. The V and J ends lost 3 bases and 0 bases respectively, with 8 bases between them. The CDR3 coding sequence is TGTGCCAGTAGTATTCCGGGGATGAACACTGAAGCTTTCTTT. This encodes CASSIPGMNTEAFF.

This rearrangement joins TRBV2 to TRBJ2-1; 8 nucleotides agree with TRBD1. This CDR3 is 15 amino acids long. The germline V gene has CDR1 SNHLY and CDR2 FYNNEI. V dropped 1 base and J dropped 7; count of bases not matched to a gene: 6. CDR3 loop: CASSEGQGAMNEQFF. As DNA, the CDR3 is TGTGCCAGCAGTGAAGGGCAGGGGGCGATGAATGAGCAGTTCTTC.

The genes are TRBV28 and TRBJ2-3; TRBD1 agrees at 7 bases. After removal of 5 bases from V and 3 bases from J, the junction contained 8 bases not matched to a gene. Germline CDR1 and CDR2: MDHEN and SYDVKM. This CDR3 has 15 residues. The DNA for the CDR3 is TGTGCCAGCAGTGACAGGGTTGGGATGACAGATACGCAGTATTTT. Protein sequence: CASSDRVGMTDTQYF.

The chain employs TRBV7-2 and TRBJ1-2; D is undetermined. V was shortened by 2 bases and J by 4 bases, with 8 bases between the two germline ends. Germline V gene lookup returns CDR1 SGHTA and CDR2 FQGNSA. The CDR3 runs 13 residues. The CDR3 sequence: CASSLRGFYGYTF. In DNA form, the CDR3 reads TGTGCCAGCAGCTTACGGGGATTCTATGGCTACACCTTC.